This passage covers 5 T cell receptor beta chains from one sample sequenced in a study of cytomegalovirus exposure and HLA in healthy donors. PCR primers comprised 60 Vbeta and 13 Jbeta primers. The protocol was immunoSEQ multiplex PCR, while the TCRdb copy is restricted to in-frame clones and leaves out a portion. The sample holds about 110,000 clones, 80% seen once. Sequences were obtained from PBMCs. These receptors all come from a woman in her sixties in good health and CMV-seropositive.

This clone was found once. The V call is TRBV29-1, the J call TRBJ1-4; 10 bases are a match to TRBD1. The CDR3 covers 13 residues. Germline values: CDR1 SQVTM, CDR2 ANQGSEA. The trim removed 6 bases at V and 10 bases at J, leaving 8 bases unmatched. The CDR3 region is CSVTGTGDGKLFF. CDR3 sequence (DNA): TGCAGCGTAACCGGGACAGGGGACGGAAAACTGTTTTTT.

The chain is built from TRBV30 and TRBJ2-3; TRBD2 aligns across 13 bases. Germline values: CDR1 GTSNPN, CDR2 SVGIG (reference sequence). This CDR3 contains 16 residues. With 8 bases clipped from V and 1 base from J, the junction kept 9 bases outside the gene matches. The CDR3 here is CALGLAGDPGTDTQYF. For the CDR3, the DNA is TGTGCCCTAGGACTAGCGGGAGATCCTGGCACAGATACGCAGTATTTT.

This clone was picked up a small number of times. The CDR3 DNA reads as TGTGCCAGCAGTTCTCAAGTCGGGAACACTGAAGCTTTCTTT. Translated: CASSSQVGNTEAFF. This chain links TRBV28 with TRBJ1-1; no reliable D call. Germline CDR1 and CDR2: MDHEN and SYDVKM. Deletions cut 4 bases from V and 1 base from J, with 10 bases between. The CDR3 is made up of 14 amino acids.

CDR3 in DNA: TGTGCCAGCAGTACGGACAGGGGGAATGGCTACACCTTC. It specifies CASSTDRGNGYTF. The V and J genes are TRBV27 and TRBJ1-2; 10 nucleotides align to TRBD1. The junction had 3 bases not matched to a gene; V was cut back by 5 bases and J by 6 bases. Germline assignment: CDR1 MNHEY and CDR2 SMNVEV (reference sequence). The CDR3 covers 13 residues.

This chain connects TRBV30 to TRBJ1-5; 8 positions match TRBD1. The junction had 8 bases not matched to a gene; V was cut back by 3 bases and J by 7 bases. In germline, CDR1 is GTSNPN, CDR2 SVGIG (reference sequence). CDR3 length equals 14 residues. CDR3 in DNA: TGTGCCTGGAGGAACGGACAGGGCGGCCAGCCCCAGCATTTT. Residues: CAWRNGQGGQPQHF.